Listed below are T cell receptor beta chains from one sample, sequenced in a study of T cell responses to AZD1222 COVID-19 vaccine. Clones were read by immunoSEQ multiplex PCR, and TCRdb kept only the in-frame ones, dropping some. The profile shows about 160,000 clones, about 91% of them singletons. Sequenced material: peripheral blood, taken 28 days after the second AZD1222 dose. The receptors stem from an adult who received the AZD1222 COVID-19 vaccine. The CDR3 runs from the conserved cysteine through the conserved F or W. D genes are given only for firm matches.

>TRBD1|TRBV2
CASSEQGGGITEAFF
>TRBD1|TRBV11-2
CASSPGSTGQGWRKLFF
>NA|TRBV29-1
CSVVRGLGNGYTF
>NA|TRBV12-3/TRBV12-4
CASSSGQITEAFF
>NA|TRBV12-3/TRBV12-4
CASSLTRGDEQFF
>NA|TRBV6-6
CASSSDRYGYTF
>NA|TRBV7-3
CASSISGNTGELFF
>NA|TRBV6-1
CASSDKGRQFF
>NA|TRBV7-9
CASSLVGGSATEAFF
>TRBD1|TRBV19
CASTTRGTGGQTEAFF
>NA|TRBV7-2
CASSSETRSGNQPQHF
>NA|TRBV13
CASSPTGSPLHF
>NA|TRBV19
CAYQGRSNYGYTF
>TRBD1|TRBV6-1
CASSDLVGGRGTGELFF
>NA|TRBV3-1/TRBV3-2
CASSQGDTSAAGYTF
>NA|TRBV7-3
CASMWGQYF